The clone carrying this T cell receptor beta chain was seen a few times. These data are taken from a study of identical twins. TCRdb used MiXCR to reprocess the 5' RACE reads, holding one entry per CDR3 protein. The table has roughly 490,000 distinct CDR3 sequences, over 11% seen once. The ends lost 4 bases at V and 5 bases at J; junction bases unmatched: 16. The CDR3 is made up of 17 amino acids. CDR1 is SGHRS, CDR2 YFSETQ, per germline. The sample was also reused in another study, on yellow fever vaccine responses in identical twins.

The specimen was CD4+ T cells sorted from blood. The rearrangement links TRBV5-1 to TRBJ2-3, with 7 bases lining up with TRBD2. The TCR was taken from a woman in her late teens or twenties in good health. The CDR3 reads CASSPWGRLASGDTQYF. In DNA form, the CDR3 reads TGCGCCAGCAGCCCTTGGGGCCGACTAGCCTCGGGAGATACGCAGTATTTT.